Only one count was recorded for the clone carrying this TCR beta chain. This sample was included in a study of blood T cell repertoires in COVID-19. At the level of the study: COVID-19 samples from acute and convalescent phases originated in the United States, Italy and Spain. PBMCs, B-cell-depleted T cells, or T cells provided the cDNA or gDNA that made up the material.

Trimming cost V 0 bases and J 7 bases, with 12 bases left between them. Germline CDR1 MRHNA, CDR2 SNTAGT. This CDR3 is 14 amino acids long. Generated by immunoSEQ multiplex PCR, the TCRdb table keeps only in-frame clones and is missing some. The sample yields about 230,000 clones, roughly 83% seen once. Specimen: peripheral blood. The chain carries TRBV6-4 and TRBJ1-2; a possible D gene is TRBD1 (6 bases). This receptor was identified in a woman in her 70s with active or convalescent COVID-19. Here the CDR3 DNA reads TGTGCCAGCAGTGACTCCGCAGGGGCAAGTGGCTACACCTTC. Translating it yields CASSDSAGASGYTF.